The clone carrying this TCR beta chain was seen only once. This sample stems from a study of shared clonotypes between healthy human individuals. The protocol was immunoSEQ multiplex PCR, while the TCRdb copy is restricted to in-frame clones and leaves out a portion. The table records around 530,000 clones, roughly 72% of them present only once. Looked up from germline, CDR1 is SGHTA and CDR2 is FQGNSA. This CDR3 contains 13 residues. V lost 1 base, J lost 7 bases, and 10 bases lay in between. The source of this sequence is a woman aged 40 to 50 in good health. Some clones in this sample may be carry-over from other donors' samples. The sample was PBMCs. The chain couples TRBV7-2 to TRBJ2-5; a weak D match, TRBD1 (6 bases). This CDR3 reads CASSLGVQGTQYF. The CDR3 region has the DNA TGTGCCAGCAGCTTAGGAGTACAGGGGACCCAGTACTTC.